These T cell receptor beta chains were read from a single sample in a study of regulatory T cells in long-lasting Graves disease. MiXCR, run by TCRdb on the multiplex PCR reads, gives a single entry per CDR3 protein. The sample has approximately 500,000 distinct CDR3 sequences, roughly 21% seen once. Sequencing used peripheral blood mononuclear cells (PBMCs), obtained when the disease was refractory, from a patient treated with antithyroid drugs. Receptors originate from a female donor with Graves disease. Both conserved end residues are part of each CDR3. The D gene is left open where the match is weak. The size field is filled for only some rows; it gives once, few, many or a size class.

j_call v_call clone_size d_call cdr3_aa cdr3_nt
TRBJ2-7 TRBV5-1 few TRBD2 CASSGGLAGGIPHEQYF TGCGCCAGCAGCGGTGGACTAGCGGGAGGGATCCCCCACGAGCAGTACTTC
TRBJ1-1 TRBV11-2 many TRBD1 CASSSWDSKNTEAFF TGTGCCAGCAGCTCATGGGACAGCAAGAACACTGAAGCTTTCTTT
TRBJ2-7 TRBV10-3 . . CAIGANYEQYF TGTGCCATCGGGGCCAACTACGAGCAGTACTTC
TRBJ1-2 TRBV28 many . CASSLGESYGYTF TGTGCCAGCAGTTTAGGAGAGAGCTATGGCTACACCTTC
TRBJ2-7 TRBV12-5 . . CASGLGQSTYEQYF TGTGCTAGTGGTTTGGGACAATCTACCTACGAGCAGTACTTC
TRBJ1-3 TRBV28 many TRBD1 CASSFSGGLSGNTIYF TGTGCCAGCAGTTTTTCAGGGGGACTCTCTGGAAACACCATATATTTT
TRBJ2-2 TRBV7-2 . . CASSLAGGSLRTGELFF TGTGCCAGCAGCTTAGCTGGGGGGTCCCTAAGGACCGGGGAGCTGTTTTTT
TRBJ2-5 TRBV20-1 many TRBD2 CSAREGTNLGGVTQYF TGCAGTGCTAGAGAAGGGACTAACCTCGGAGGGGTGACCCAGTACTTC
TRBJ1-5 TRBV3-1 few . CASSQDVRLQGQKHF TGTGCCAGCAGCCAAGACGTACGGTTGCAGGGACAAAAACATTTT
TRBJ1-2 TRBV20-1 few TRBD1 CSALQGYYGYTF TGCAGTGCTCTACAGGGGTACTATGGCTACACCTTC
TRBJ2-2 TRBV6-2/TRBV6-3 . . CASSYRRQEFHTGELFF TGTGCCAGCAGTTACCGACGTCAGGAATTTCACACCGGGGAGCTGTTTTTT
TRBJ2-1 TRBV14 . . CASSQFGQSSYNEQFF TGTGCCAGCAGCCAATTCGGGCAGAGCTCCTACAATGAGCAGTTCTTC
TRBJ1-1 TRBV6-1 few . CASRGRTYTEAFF TGTGCCAGCAGGGGACGGACCTACACTGAAGCTTTCTTT
TRBJ1-4 TRBV6-2/TRBV6-3 . . CASRSPGLSEKLFF TGTGCCAGCAGGTCGCCGGGACTTAGTGAAAAACTGTTTTTT
TRBJ1-1 TRBV19 . TRBD1 CASSILQGARRTEAFF TGTGCCAGTAGTATCTTACAGGGGGCAAGAAGAACTGAAGCTTTCTTT
TRBJ1-2 TRBV29-1 . . CSVAPGGGANYGYTF TGCAGCGTTGCACCGGGCGGTGGAGCTAACTATGGCTACACCTTC
TRBJ2-5 TRBV11-2 many . CASSLRSQGKETQYF TGTGCCAGCAGCTTAAGGTCCCAGGGGAAAGAGACCCAGTACTTC
TRBJ2-7 TRBV27 few . CASSSQNNYEQYF TGTGCCAGCAGTTCACAAAACAACTACGAGCAGTACTTC
TRBJ2-2 TRBV12-3/TRBV12-4 . TRBD1 CASSHRGWTGELFF TGTGCCAGCAGTCACAGGGGCTGGACCGGGGAGCTGTTTTTT
TRBJ2-7 TRBV29-1 few . CSVEGGDQPYEQYF TGCAGCGTTGAGGGCGGAGACCAGCCCTACGAGCAGTACTTC
TRBJ2-5 TRBV7-8 many . CASSSPGTPLGETQYF TGTGCCAGCAGCTCCCCCGGGACACCCTTAGGGGAGACCCAGTACTTC
TRBJ2-2 TRBV5-1 . TRBD1 CASSLAPPGQGTGELFF TGCGCCAGCAGCTTGGCCCCTCCGGGACAGGGGACCGGGGAGCTGTTTTTT
TRBJ2-1 TRBV28 . TRBD2 CASSFLSRGGNNEQFF TGTGCCAGCAGTTTTCTGAGCCGGGGGGGAAACAATGAGCAGTTCTTC
TRBJ1-6 TRBV12-3/TRBV12-4 many TRBD1 CASSPTGTGHNSPLHF TGTGCCAGCAGTCCTACCGGGACAGGGCATAATTCACCCCTCCACTTT
TRBJ2-7 TRBV29-1 many . CSVSEGYEQYF TGCAGCGTAAGTGAGGGATACGAGCAGTACTTC
TRBJ1-5 TRBV3-1 . . CASSNRDPNQPQHF TGTGCCAGCAGCAACCGGGACCCGAATCAGCCCCAGCATTTT
TRBJ1-1 TRBV10-3 many . CAISGQGNTEAFF TGTGCCATCAGTGGCCAGGGTAACACTGAAGCTTTCTTT
TRBJ2-7 TRBV6-7 many . CASSWPRGNYEQYF TGTGCCAGCAGTTGGCCCCGGGGGAATTACGAGCAGTACTTC
TRBJ1-5 TRBV6-5 many . CASSYEGRGQPQHF TGTGCCAGCAGTTATGAGGGCAGGGGACAGCCCCAGCATTTT
TRBJ2-1 TRBV9 . . CASSVTGTYNEQFF TGTGCCAGCAGCGTAACTGGGACCTACAATGAGCAGTTCTTC
TRBJ2-7 TRBV28 many . CASSPRQITYEQYF TGTGCCAGCAGTCCGAGACAGATAACCTACGAGCAGTACTTC
TRBJ1-1 TRBV28 many . CASTETMNTEAFF TGTGCCAGTACAGAGACCATGAACACTGAAGCTTTCTTT
TRBJ2-7 TRBV6-5 few . CASSYSFHEGAYEQYF TGTGCCAGCAGTTACTCGTTTCACGAAGGGGCCTACGAGCAGTACTTC
TRBJ2-2 TRBV20-1 few . CSARAEEGLVTGELFF TGCAGTGCTAGAGCCGAGGAGGGGTTAGTAACCGGGGAGCTGTTTTTT
TRBJ1-4 TRBV9 . . CASSLSVSVNEKLFF TGTGCCAGCAGCCTATCAGTCTCAGTTAATGAAAAACTGTTTTTT
TRBJ2-2 TRBV5-1 once TRBD2 CASRNMAGGTNTGELFF TGCGCCAGCCGGAATATGGCGGGAGGTACGAACACCGGGGAGCTGTTTTTT
TRBJ1-1 TRBV12-3/TRBV12-4 many . CASRLLNTEAFF TGTGCCAGTCGTTTACTGAACACTGAAGCTTTCTTT
TRBJ2-7 TRBV20-1 many . CSARDVAGRSGQQYF TGCAGTGCTAGAGATGTGGCGGGCCGGTCGGGGCAACAGTACTTC
TRBJ2-5 TRBV5-6 . . CASSLVTGRERSQETQYF TGTGCCAGCAGCTTGGTAACAGGGCGGGAGAGGTCTCAAGAGACCCAGTACTTC
TRBJ2-7 TRBV19 . TRBD2 CASSQTSGIYEQYF TGTGCCAGTAGTCAGACTAGCGGGATTTACGAGCAGTACTTC
TRBJ2-6 TRBV15 . . CATSSDSLHSGANVLTF TGTGCCACCAGCAGCGACAGTCTCCACTCTGGGGCCAACGTCCTGACTTTC
TRBJ1-6 TRBV19 many . CASSMTVYNSPLHF TGTGCCAGCAGCATGACAGTCTATAATTCACCCCTCCACTTT
TRBJ2-7 TRBV11-2 many . CASSLGDIAYEQYF TGTGCCAGCAGCTTAGGAGACATCGCCTACGAGCAGTACTTC
TRBJ1-1 TRBV6-2/TRBV6-3 . . CASSPSGQGWTEAFF TGTGCCAGCAGTCCCTCGGGGCAGGGGTGGACTGAAGCTTTCTTT
TRBJ2-1 TRBV29-1 . . CSVEELGWWDKNEQFF TGCAGCGTTGAAGAATTGGGGTGGTGGGACAAGAATGAGCAGTTCTTC
TRBJ2-7 TRBV7-9 . . CASSLFGTLISYEQYF TGTGCCAGCAGCTTATTCGGTACTCTAATATCCTACGAGCAGTACTTC
TRBJ2-7 TRBV7-8 . . CASSPRRLTPPYEQYF TGTGCCAGCAGCCCGCGCCGACTAACCCCTCCTTACGAGCAGTACTTC
TRBJ1-3 TRBV13 . . CASSTRTDGNTIYF TGTGCCAGCAGCACCCGGACAGATGGAAACACCATATATTTT
TRBJ1-1 TRBV7-9 . . CASSLFSPEAFF TGTGCCAGCAGCTTATTTTCCCCTGAAGCTTTCTTT
TRBJ2-7 TRBV19 many . CASSPAGDNYEQYF TGTGCCAGTAGTCCGGCAGGGGACAACTACGAGCAGTACTTC
TRBJ2-2 TRBV29-1 many . CSVEWAGELFF TGCAGCGTCGAATGGGCCGGGGAGCTGTTTTTT
TRBJ1-5 TRBV28 many . CASTSPNQPQHF TGTGCCAGTACCTCCCCGAATCAGCCCCAGCATTTT
TRBJ1-1 TRBV2 many . CASSEDRGLTDAFF TGTGCCAGCAGTGAAGATAGGGGTTTAACGGATGCTTTCTTT
TRBJ2-7 TRBV6-5 many . CASSYEGGPTYEQYF TGTGCCAGCAGTTACGAGGGGGGCCCTACCTACGAGCAGTACTTC
TRBJ1-1 TRBV11-2 many . CASSLDSLEAFF TGTGCCAGCAGCTTAGATTCCCTTGAAGCTTTCTTT
TRBJ1-6 TRBV12-3/TRBV12-4 many . CASSLRGADSPLHF TGTGCCAGCAGTTTACGGGGGGCCGATTCACCCCTCCACTTT
TRBJ1-2 TRBV4-1 few . CASSQGTAIYGYTF TGCGCCAGCAGCCAAGGGACGGCTATCTATGGCTACACCTTC